The source of this TCR beta chain is a study of T cells in Graves' hyperthyroidism and ophthalmopathy. General study findings and limits: Researchers found most expanded thyroid clonotypes above 0.001 in blood as well.

Amplified TCR beta CDR3 regions came from RNA transcripts. TCR CDR3 regions were first amplified by RT-PCR with HTBI primers. TCRdb called the multiplex PCR reads again in MiXCR, with one record for every CDR3 protein. Of hundreds of thousands of distinct CDR3 sequences detected, 16% appear once; the ten largest clones hold 18%. In its sample, this clonotype was seen many times. Its antigen is unidentified. Stable hyperthyroidism: no ophthalmopathy progression over 18 months of follow-up. PBMCs were derived from about 9.1 ml fresh peripheral blood. Germline loops: CDR1 SGHTA, CDR2 FQGNSA. J was trimmed by 4 bases and V by 5 bases; bases with no gene match: 14. The CDR3 extends over 17 amino acids.

The source material was blood. The receptor's source is a woman under 30 with Graves' hyperthyroidism. The rearrangement links TRBV7-2 to TRBJ2-3; 8 bases fit TRBD2. The CDR3, as DNA: TGTGCCAGCAGCGGGAACGCGGGGGGCGTGGGAGCAGATACGCAGTATTTT. Translating it yields CASSGNAGGVGADTQYF.